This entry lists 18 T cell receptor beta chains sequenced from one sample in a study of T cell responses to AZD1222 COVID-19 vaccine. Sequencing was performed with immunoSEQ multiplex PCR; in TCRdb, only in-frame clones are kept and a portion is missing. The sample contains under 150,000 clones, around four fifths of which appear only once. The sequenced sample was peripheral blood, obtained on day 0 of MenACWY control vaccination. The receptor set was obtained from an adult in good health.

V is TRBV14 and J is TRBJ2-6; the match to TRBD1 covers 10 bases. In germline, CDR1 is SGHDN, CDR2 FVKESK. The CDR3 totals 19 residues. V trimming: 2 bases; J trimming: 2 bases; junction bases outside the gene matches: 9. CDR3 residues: CASSQYGDRGLPGANVLTF. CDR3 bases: TGTGCCAGCAGCCAATACGGGGACAGGGGACTCCCTGGGGCCAACGTCCTGACTTTC.

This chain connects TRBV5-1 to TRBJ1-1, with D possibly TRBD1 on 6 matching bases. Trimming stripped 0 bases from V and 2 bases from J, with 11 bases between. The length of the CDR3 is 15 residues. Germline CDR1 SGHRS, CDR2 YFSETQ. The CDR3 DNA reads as TGCGCCAGCAGCTTGGCACGGGGGCCAAACACTGAAGCTTTCTTT. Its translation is CASSLARGPNTEAFF.

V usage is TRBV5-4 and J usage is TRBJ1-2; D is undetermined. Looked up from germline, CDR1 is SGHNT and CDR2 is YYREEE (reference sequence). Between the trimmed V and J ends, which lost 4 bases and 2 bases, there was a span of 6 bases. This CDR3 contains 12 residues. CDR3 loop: CASSPENYGYTF. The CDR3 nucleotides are TGTGCCAGCAGCCCGGAGAACTATGGCTACACCTTC.

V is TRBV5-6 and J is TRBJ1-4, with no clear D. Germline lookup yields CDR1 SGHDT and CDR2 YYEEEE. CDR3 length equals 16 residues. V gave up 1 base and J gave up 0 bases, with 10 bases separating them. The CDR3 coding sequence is TGTGCCAGCAGCTTGCGTCCCGGACCAACTAATGAAAAACTGTTTTTT. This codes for CASSLRPGPTNEKLFF.

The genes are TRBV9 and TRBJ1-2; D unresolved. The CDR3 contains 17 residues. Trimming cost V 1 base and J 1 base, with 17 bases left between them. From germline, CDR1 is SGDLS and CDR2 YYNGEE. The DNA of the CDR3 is TGTGCCAGCAGCGTATTCGGTGCGGACGGAGATAACTATGGCTACACCTTC. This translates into CASSVFGADGDNYGYTF.

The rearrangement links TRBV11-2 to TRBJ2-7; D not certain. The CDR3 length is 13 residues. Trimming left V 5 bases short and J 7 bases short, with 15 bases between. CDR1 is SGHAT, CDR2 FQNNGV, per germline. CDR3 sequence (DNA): TGTGCCAGCAGCCCAAGAGGTGACGAAGAGCAGTACGTC. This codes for CASSPRGDEEQYV.

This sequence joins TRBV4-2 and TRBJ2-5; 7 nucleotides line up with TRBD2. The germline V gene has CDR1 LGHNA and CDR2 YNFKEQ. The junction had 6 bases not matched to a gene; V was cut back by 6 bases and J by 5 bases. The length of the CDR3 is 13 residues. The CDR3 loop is CASRRRGDETQYF. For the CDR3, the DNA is TGTGCCAGCAGACGTCGGGGGGACGAGACCCAGTACTTC.

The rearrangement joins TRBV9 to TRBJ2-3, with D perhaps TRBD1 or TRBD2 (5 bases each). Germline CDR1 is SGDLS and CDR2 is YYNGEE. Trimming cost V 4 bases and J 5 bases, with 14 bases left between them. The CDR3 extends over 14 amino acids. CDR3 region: CASSPSGQIDTQYF. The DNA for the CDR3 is TGTGCCAGCAGCCCTTCGGGGCAAATAGATACGCAGTATTTT.

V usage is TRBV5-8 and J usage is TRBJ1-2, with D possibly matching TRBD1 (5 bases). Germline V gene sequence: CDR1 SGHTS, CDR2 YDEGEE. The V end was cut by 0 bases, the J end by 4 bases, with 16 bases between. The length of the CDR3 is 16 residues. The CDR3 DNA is TGTGCCAGCAGCTTGGCCGGGGCAGGACCACGCTATGGCTACACCTTC. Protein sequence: CASSLAGAGPRYGYTF.

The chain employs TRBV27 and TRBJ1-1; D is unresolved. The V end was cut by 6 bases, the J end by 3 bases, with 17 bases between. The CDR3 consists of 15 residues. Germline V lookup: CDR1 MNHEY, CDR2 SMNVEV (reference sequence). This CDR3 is CASRSLAGPYTEAFF. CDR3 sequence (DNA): TGTGCCAGCAGGTCTTTAGCCGGGCCTTACACTGAAGCTTTCTTT.

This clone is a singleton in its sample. The CDR3 protein is CATTGTLETQYF. CDR3 nucleotide sequence: TGTGCCACAACCGGGACCTTGGAGACCCAGTACTTC. The chain joins TRBV10-3 to TRBJ2-5; possibly TRBD1 or TRBD2 for D (5 bases each). The V end was cut by 10 bases, the J end by 5 bases, with 14 bases between. CDR1 ENHRY and CDR2 SYGVKD come from the germline V gene. This CDR3 is 12 amino acids long.

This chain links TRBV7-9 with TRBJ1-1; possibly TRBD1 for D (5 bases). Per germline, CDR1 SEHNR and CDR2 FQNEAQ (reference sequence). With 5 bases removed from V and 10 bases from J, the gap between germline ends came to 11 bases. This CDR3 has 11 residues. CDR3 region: CASSRDPGAFF. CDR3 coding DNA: TGTGCCAGCAGCCGGGACCCGGGAGCTTTCTTT.

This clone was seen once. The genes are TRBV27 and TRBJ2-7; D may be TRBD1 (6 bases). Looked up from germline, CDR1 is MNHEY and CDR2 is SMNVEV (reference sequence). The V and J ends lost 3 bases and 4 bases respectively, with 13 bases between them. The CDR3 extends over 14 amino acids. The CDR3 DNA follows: TGTGCCAGCAGTTTTGCAGGGGCTGTGTACGAGCAGTACTTC. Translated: CASSFAGAVYEQYF.

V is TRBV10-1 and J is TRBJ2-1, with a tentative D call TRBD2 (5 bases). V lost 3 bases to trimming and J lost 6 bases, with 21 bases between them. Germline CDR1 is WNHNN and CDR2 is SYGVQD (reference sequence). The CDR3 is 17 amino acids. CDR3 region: CASSDQRRTGVSNEQFF. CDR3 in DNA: TGCGCCAGCAGTGACCAAAGGAGAACCGGGGTTTCCAATGAGCAGTTCTTC.

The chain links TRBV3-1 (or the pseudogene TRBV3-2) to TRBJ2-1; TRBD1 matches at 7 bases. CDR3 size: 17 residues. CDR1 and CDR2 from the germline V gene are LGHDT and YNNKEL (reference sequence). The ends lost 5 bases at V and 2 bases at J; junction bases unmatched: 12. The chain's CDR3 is CASSSTLRGGTYNEQFF. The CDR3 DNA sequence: TGTGCCAGCAGCAGCACACTTCGAGGGGGCACCTACAATGAGCAGTTCTTC.

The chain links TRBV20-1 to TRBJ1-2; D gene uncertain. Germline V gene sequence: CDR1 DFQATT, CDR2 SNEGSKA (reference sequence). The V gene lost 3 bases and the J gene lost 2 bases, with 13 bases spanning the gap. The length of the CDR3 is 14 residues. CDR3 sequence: CSASLGTGNYGYTF. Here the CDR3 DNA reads TGCAGTGCTAGTCTGGGCACGGGAAACTATGGCTACACCTTC.

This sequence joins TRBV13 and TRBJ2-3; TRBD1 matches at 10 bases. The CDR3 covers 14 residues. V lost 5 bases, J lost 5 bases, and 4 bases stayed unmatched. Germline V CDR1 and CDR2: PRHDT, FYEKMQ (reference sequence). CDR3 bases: TGTGCCAGCAGCGCCGACAGGGGGCTAGATACGCAGTATTTT. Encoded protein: CASSADRGLDTQYF.

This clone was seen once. The chain's CDR3 is CASSPTVNQPQHF. For the CDR3, the DNA is TGTGCCAGCTCACCGACAGTTAATCAGCCCCAGCATTTT. The J gene is TRBJ1-5, the V gene TRBV18; tentative D call: TRBD1 (5 bases). V dropped 3 bases and J dropped 4 bases, with 7 bases sitting between them. The CDR3 is 13 residues long. Looked up from germline, CDR1 is KGHSH and CDR2 is LQKENI.